The 28 T cell receptor beta chains listed next were all sequenced from one sample in a study of T cell responses to AZD1222 COVID-19 vaccine. TCRdb keeps only in-frame clones here, not all; method: immunoSEQ multiplex PCR. Of more than 120,000 clones in the sample, under 90% were seen once. Specimen: peripheral blood, collected 28 days after the second AZD1222 dose. Every receptor here comes from an adult who received the AZD1222 COVID-19 vaccine.

V gene TRBV4-3 combines with J gene TRBJ1-3; weak D call: TRBD1 (5 bases). Trimming cost V 3 bases and J 2 bases, with 11 bases left between them. Germline lookup yields CDR1 LGHNA and CDR2 YSLEER. The CDR3 consists of 15 residues. CDR3 sequence (DNA): TGCGCCAGCAGCCAGGTCTCGGGACCTGGAAACACCATATATTTT. Translating it yields CASSQVSGPGNTIYF.

The V gene is TRBV27, the J gene TRBJ2-3; 7 nucleotides line up with TRBD1. The CDR3 totals 15 residues. Germline lookup yields CDR1 MNHEY and CDR2 SMNVEV (reference sequence). Unmatched junction bases numbered 10, after V lost 2 bases and J lost 8 bases. The CDR3 nucleotides are TGTGCCAGCAGTTTAGGGACAGAACTGTGGGGTACGCAGTATTTT. This gives the protein CASSLGTELWGTQYF.

In this sample, this clone turned up a few times. The rearrangement links TRBV6-5 to TRBJ2-7; either TRBD1 or TRBD2 may supply D (5 bases each). The V gene lost 7 bases and the J gene lost 2 bases, with 18 bases spanning the gap. The CDR3 runs to 15 residues. The V gene's germline CDR1 is MNHEY and CDR2 SVGAGI. CDR3 nucleotides: TGTGCCAGCAATCCACCTGGGACCGGAGCCTACGAGCAGTACGTC. This encodes CASNPPGTGAYEQYV.

The chain has TRBV10-3 and TRBJ2-1; no reliable D call. CDR3 length equals 13 residues. V was trimmed by 0 bases and J by 6 bases, leaving 6 bases between them. Germline-derived CDR1 and CDR2 are ENHRY and SYGVKD. The CDR3 nucleotides read TGTGCCATCAGTGAGTCTCAGACCAATGAGCAGTTCTTC. Protein sequence: CAISESQTNEQFF.

The chain couples TRBV9 to TRBJ1-6; D unresolved. The CDR3 has 15 amino acids. V lost 5 bases to trimming and J lost 7 bases, with 16 bases between them. CDR1 is SGDLS, CDR2 YYNGEE, per germline. In DNA, the CDR3 is TGTGCCAGCAGAACCGATGAGATCGGCAATTCACCCCTCCACTTT. Translated, it gives CASRTDEIGNSPLHF. The full variable domain, in which reference TRBV9 and TRBJ1-6 provide the parts outside the CDR3, is DSGVTQTPKHLITATGQRVTLRCSPRSGDLSVYWYQQSLDQGLQFLIQYYNGEERAKGNILERFSAQQFPDLHSELNLSSLELGDSALYFCASRTDEIGNSPLHFGNGTRLTVT.

The CDR3 region is CSASPGMYNQPQHF. The CDR3 region has the DNA TGCAGTGCTAGTCCGGGGATGTACAATCAGCCCCAGCATTTT. The gene calls are TRBV20-1 and TRBJ1-5, with no clear D. V shed 3 bases and J shed 3 bases, with 12 bases lying between them. The germline gives CDR1 DFQATT, CDR2 SNEGSKA (reference sequence). The length of the CDR3 is 14 residues.

This clone was picked up one time. This chain joins TRBV28 and TRBJ1-2; TRBD1 agrees at 10 bases. This CDR3 is 14 amino acids long. Germline-derived CDR1 and CDR2 are MDHEN and SYDVKM. Losses at the gene ends were 6 bases for V and 2 bases for J; bases not matched to a gene: 3. For the CDR3, the DNA is TGTGCCAGCAGGGACAGGGGGAGCAACTATGGCTACACCTTC. The encoded protein is CASRDRGSNYGYTF.

This clone was seen only a few times. The chain has TRBV11-3 and TRBJ1-1; D is unclear. The CDR3 consists of 13 residues. The V end was cut by 4 bases, the J end by 4 bases, with 10 bases between. Germline V CDR1 and CDR2: SGHNT, YENEEA. The CDR3 region is CASSYAEGTEAFF. In nucleotides, the CDR3 is TGTGCCAGCAGCTACGCGGAGGGCACTGAAGCTTTCTTT.

Notes on this clone: This same CDR3 is encoded by further DNA sequences in the sample. V usage is TRBV7-9 and J usage is TRBJ2-7; D is uncertain. The V gene lost 2 bases and the J gene lost 1 base, with 6 bases spanning the gap. Germline V gives CDR1 SEHNR, CDR2 FQNEAQ (reference sequence). The CDR3 covers 13 residues. This CDR3 is CASSLPGSYEQYV. In DNA form, the CDR3 reads TGTGCCAGCAGCTTACCCGGGTCCTACGAGCAGTACGTC.

The J gene is TRBJ1-2, the V gene TRBV28; no reliable D call. Trimming left V 4 bases short and J 7 bases short, with 10 bases between. CDR3 size: 12 residues. CDR1 MDHEN and CDR2 SYDVKM come from the germline V gene. CDR3 amino acids: CASSSKFTGYTF. CDR3 DNA: TGTGCCAGCAGTTCCAAGTTCACTGGCTACACCTTC.

The CDR3 coding sequence is TGTGCCAGTAGTATTTCAAACAAGAATAATTCACCCCTCCACTTT. Its translation: CASSISNKNNSPLHF. The rearrangement uses TRBV19 and TRBJ1-6; D call uncertain. The CDR3 contains 15 residues. Trimming stripped 3 bases from V and 5 bases from J, with 11 bases between. Germline CDR1 and CDR2: LNHDA and SQIVND (reference sequence).

This chain joins TRBV12-3 or TRBV12-4 and TRBJ2-7; D possibly corresponds to TRBD1 (5 bases). The CDR3 is made up of 13 amino acids. Trimming removed 4 bases from V and 3 bases from J, with 10 bases in between. CDR3 coding DNA: TGTGCCAGCAGTTCGACAGATATCTACGAGCAGTACTTC. This codes for CASSSTDIYEQYF.

V usage is TRBV6-6 and J usage is TRBJ1-5; D gene unclear. V lost 6 bases, J lost 1 base, and 10 bases lay in between. This CDR3 is 14 amino acids long. Germline V CDR1 and CDR2: MNHNY, SVGAGI (reference sequence). The CDR3 DNA is TGTGCCAGCAGAGAACCGGGGAGCAATCAGCCCCAGCATTTT. Encoded protein: CASREPGSNQPQHF.

This sequence joins TRBV13 and TRBJ1-1; D is undetermined. Trimming took off 5 bases at V and 1 base at J, with 11 bases between the two ends. This CDR3 region has 14 residues. CDR1 is PRHDT and CDR2 is FYEKMQ in the germline V gene (reference sequence). The CDR3, as DNA: TGTGCCAGCAGCGGCGGATCGGGGAACACTGAAGCTTTCTTT. Its translation is CASSGGSGNTEAFF.

The rearrangement links TRBV6-5 to TRBJ1-6; D is perhaps TRBD1 (6 bases). There are 15 residues in the CDR3. From germline, CDR1 is MNHEY and CDR2 SVGAGI. Deletions cut 7 bases from V and 5 bases from J, with 15 bases between. CDR3 region: CASKMDSLDNSPLHF. As DNA, the CDR3 is TGTGCCAGCAAAATGGACAGCTTAGATAATTCACCCCTCCACTTT.

The chain is built from TRBV6-5 and TRBJ1-4, with D perhaps matching TRBD1 (6 bases). With 4 bases removed from V and 3 bases from J, the gap between germline ends came to 12 bases. From germline, CDR1 is MNHEY and CDR2 SVGAGI. The CDR3 is 15 amino acids. CDR3: CASSSWGGPNEKLFF. CDR3 DNA: TGTGCCAGCAGTTCCTGGGGGGGGCCTAATGAAAAACTGTTTTTT.

The rearrangement joins TRBV5-4 to TRBJ2-7, with D possibly TRBD1 on 6 matching bases. This CDR3 is 15 amino acids long. Germline V gene data show CDR1 as SGHNT and CDR2 as YYREEE (reference sequence). V lost 1 base, J lost 0 bases, and 11 bases lay in between. CDR3 amino acids: CASSLYGTPSYEQYV. The DNA of the CDR3 is TGTGCCAGCAGCTTGTATGGGACACCCTCCTACGAGCAGTACGTC.

The chain carries TRBV5-1 and TRBJ1-2, with D uncertain. The CDR3 is 16 residues long. Germline V gene sequence: CDR1 SGHRS, CDR2 YFSETQ. The V and J ends lost 1 base and 3 bases respectively, with 16 bases between them. As DNA, the CDR3 is TGCGCCAGCAGCTTGATGGGTCCCCCGATGGACTATGGCTACACCTTC. Translation: CASSLMGPPMDYGYTF.

This clone has only a few counts. V gene TRBV11-2 combines with J gene TRBJ1-1, with a tentative D call TRBD1 (5 bases). The germline V gene has CDR1 SGHAT and CDR2 FQNNGV. The CDR3 extends over 15 amino acids. Trimming took off 4 bases at V and 4 bases at J, with 16 bases between the two ends. CDR3: CASSSGGFGGTEAFF. CDR3 nucleotide sequence: TGTGCCAGCAGCTCCGGCGGGTTCGGGGGCACTGAAGCTTTCTTT.

The genes are TRBV6-2 or TRBV6-3 and TRBJ1-1; a possible D gene is TRBD1 (6 bases). This CDR3 is 15 amino acids long. Germline assignment: CDR1 MNHEY and CDR2 SVGEGT. Between the trimmed V and J ends, which lost 6 bases and 1 base, there was a span of 15 bases. This CDR3 is CASSLPQGRNTEAFF. The CDR3, as DNA: TGTGCCAGCAGCCTCCCACAGGGTAGGAACACTGAAGCTTTCTTT.

The chain uses TRBV28 and TRBJ1-1; D is unresolved. V gave up 8 bases and J gave up 1 base, with 11 bases separating them. Germline V CDR1 and CDR2: MDHEN, SYDVKM. The CDR3 contains 13 residues. The CDR3 DNA sequence: TGTGCCAGCGGAGATGGACCGAACACTGAAGCTTTCTTT. It specifies CASGDGPNTEAFF.

The chain links TRBV6-5 to TRBJ1-2; maybe TRBD1 (5 bases). Trimming took off 2 bases at V and 4 bases at J, with 8 bases between the two ends. CDR3 size: 13 residues. CDR1 MNHEY and CDR2 SVGAGI come from the germline V gene. The DNA of the CDR3 is TGTGCCAGCAGTTACGGGGGTAGCTATGGCTACACCTTC. Amino acid sequence: CASSYGGSYGYTF.

This clone was found once. This chain joins TRBV5-4 and TRBJ2-1, with TRBD2 matching over 8 bases. Germline CDR1 and CDR2: SGHNT and YYREEE (reference sequence). The junction had 13 bases not matched to a gene; V was cut back by 4 bases and J by 10 bases. There are 15 residues in the CDR3. The CDR3 loop reads CASSPPAGGGAEQFF. The DNA of the CDR3 is TGTGCCAGCAGCCCTCCGGCGGGAGGCGGGGCAGAGCAGTTCTTC.

Turning to this clone: Within the sample, other DNA sequences also encode this same CDR3. CDR3 bases: TGCGCCAGCAGCTTGAACACCGGGGAGCTGTTTTTT. Its translation is CASSLNTGELFF. This rearrangement joins TRBV5-1 to TRBJ2-2; D unresolved. From germline, CDR1 is SGHRS and CDR2 YFSETQ. The V and J ends lost 1 base and 2 bases respectively, with 0 bases between them. The CDR3 runs to 12 residues.

The genes are TRBV21-1 and TRBJ1-6; TRBD1, the table's D call, lacks a check against the DNA. TRBV21-1 is termed a pseudogene. This CDR3 has 20 amino acids. CDR3 DNA: TGTGCCAGCAGCAAAGTTCTTGGGACAGGTGGGCCGGGGTGGGACTCACCCCTCCACTTT. Translation: CASSKVLGTGGPGWDSPLHF.

This chain joins TRBV4-2 and TRBJ1-3; 7 bases map to TRBD1. Germline CDR1 is LGHNA and CDR2 is YNFKEQ. CDR3 length equals 18 residues. V was clipped by 0 bases and J by 0 bases; unmatched bases: 8. The CDR3 spells CASSQDLPGQHSGNTIYF. CDR3 nucleotide sequence: TGTGCCAGCAGCCAAGATCTCCCGGGACAGCACTCTGGAAACACCATATATTTT.

The V and J genes are TRBV24-1 and TRBJ2-1, with a weak D call TRBD1 (7 bases). The CDR3 consists of 15 residues. The V end was cut by 5 bases, the J end by 9 bases, with 19 bases between. Germline V gene lookup returns CDR1 KGHDR and CDR2 SFDVKD. The CDR3 DNA sequence: TGTGCCACCAGTGTTGGAGGGACAGCCCTCGGTGAGCAGTTCTTC. It yields the protein CATSVGGTALGEQFF.

V gene TRBV6-5 combines with J gene TRBJ1-5, with 7 nucleotides matching TRBD1. Germline V gives CDR1 MNHEY, CDR2 SVGAGI. The CDR3 consists of 14 residues. With 6 bases clipped from V and 4 bases from J, the junction kept 6 bases outside the gene matches. DNA of the CDR3: TGTGCCAGCAGAACCACAGGGGCGAATCAGCCCCAGCATTTT. Its translation is CASRTTGANQPQHF.